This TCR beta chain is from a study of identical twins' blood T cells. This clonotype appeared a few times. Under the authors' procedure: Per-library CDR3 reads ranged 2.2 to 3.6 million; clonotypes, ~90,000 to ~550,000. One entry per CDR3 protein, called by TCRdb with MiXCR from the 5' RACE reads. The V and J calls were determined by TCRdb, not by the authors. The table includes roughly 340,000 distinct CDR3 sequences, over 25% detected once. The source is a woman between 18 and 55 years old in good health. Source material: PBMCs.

The CDR3 region has the DNA TGCAGCGTTGGCCTAGCGGGGGCTCGGCAGTTCTTC. Translation: CSVGLAGARQFF. The rearrangement links TRBV29-1 to TRBJ2-1, with 10 bases aligning to TRBD2. Unmatched junction bases numbered 6, after V lost 4 bases and J lost 12 bases. CDR3 size: 12 residues. Germline V gene data show CDR1 as SQVTM and CDR2 as ANQGSEA.